The 23 T cell receptor beta chains listed next were all sequenced from one sample in a study of regulatory T cells in long-lasting Graves disease. Documented time point: newly diagnosed GD, antithyroid drugs for less than 3 months. Preparation of the TCR library used RNA extracted from PBMCs. HTBI primers from iRepertoire and Arm-PCR of CDR3 regions yielded the TCR beta libraries. TCRdb passed the multiplex PCR reads through MiXCR, listing each CDR3 protein once. Found here are around 450,000 distinct CDR3 sequences, 14% to 15% of them singletons; the top ten hold 15% to 20%. This same sample was also part of a study on T cells in Graves' hyperthyroidism and ophthalmopathy.

The material sequenced was peripheral blood mononuclear cells (PBMCs), taken at new diagnosis, from a patient treated with antithyroid drugs. These receptors came from a woman aged 25 to 39 with Graves disease.

This clonotype was counted at least ten times. The chain couples TRBV27 to TRBJ2-1; the D gene is possibly TRBD1 (6 bases). The length of the CDR3 is 14 residues. V lost 7 bases, J lost 5 bases, and 15 bases lay in between. Germline assignment: CDR1 MNHEY and CDR2 SMNVEV (reference sequence). The CDR3 nucleotides read TGTGCCAGCATCAAAACAGGGAGAAACAATGAGCAGTTCTTC. Its translation: CASIKTGRNNEQFF.

This clonotype was counted many times. V and J are TRBV20-1 and TRBJ2-1; 8 nucleotides line up with TRBD2. Per germline, CDR1 DFQATT and CDR2 SNEGSKA (reference sequence). The CDR3 spans 15 residues. The V gene end was trimmed by 6 bases and the J gene end by 4 bases; junction bases not matched to a gene: 11. The CDR3 coding sequence is TGCAGTGCCCGTACTAGCGGCCGTATATACAATGAGCAGTTCTTC. It is translated as CSARTSGRIYNEQFF.

This sequence joins TRBV4-1 and TRBJ2-7; maybe TRBD1 (6 bases). The CDR3 has 15 amino acids. Germline loops: CDR1 MGHRA, CDR2 YSYEKL. The V and J ends lost 2 bases and 2 bases respectively, with 13 bases between them. The DNA for the CDR3 is TGCGCCAGCAGCCAAAGAGGACAGAGCCCCTACGAGCAGTACTTC. Its translation is CASSQRGQSPYEQYF.

Worth noting for this clonotype: The junction departs from the called germline gene at one end, perhaps through a read error. This chain uses TRBV6-5 with TRBJ2-7; D is possibly TRBD2 (5 bases). Germline V gene data show CDR1 as MNHEY and CDR2 as SVGAGI. CDR3 length: 16 amino acids. The CDR3 DNA is TGTGCCAGCAGTTATGTGGGAGCCCCCTCGTCCTCCGAGCAGTACTTC. Translation: CASSYVGAPSSSEQYF.

The chain has TRBV30 and TRBJ2-6; unclear D gene. V was clipped by 2 bases and J by 0 bases, with 5 bases between them. CDR1 is GTSNPN, CDR2 SVGIG, per germline (reference sequence). The CDR3 runs 14 residues. The CDR3 region is CAWSMTSGANVLTF. CDR3 DNA sequence: TGTGCCTGGAGTATGACCTCTGGGGCCAACGTCCTGACTTTC.

This clonotype was seen many times. J is TRBJ1-5 and V is TRBV2; D unclear. CDR3 size: 11 residues. Trimming took 6 bases from V and 11 from J, leaving 11 bases between them. The germline gives CDR1 SNHLY, CDR2 FYNNEI. The CDR3 region is CASRLDFAQHF. CDR3 nucleotides: TGTGCCAGCAGATTAGATTTCGCCCAGCATTTT.

The chain links TRBV28 to TRBJ2-7; D might be TRBD1 (5 bases). Germline V gene data show CDR1 as MDHEN and CDR2 as SYDVKM. The CDR3 contains 15 residues. The V end lost 6 bases, the J end lost 5 bases, and 20 bases lay between the germline ends. The CDR3 DNA reads TGTGCCAGCAGGAGCCCCTTAGGGGCGGCGCACGAGCAGTACTTC. Its protein product is CASRSPLGAAHEQYF.

This clonotype was recorded at least ten times. The chain links TRBV10-3 to TRBJ2-5; tentative D call: TRBD1 (6 bases). Germline CDR1 reads ENHRY; CDR2 reads SYGVKD. The V end was cut by 4 bases, the J end by 4 bases, with 13 bases between. This CDR3 contains 14 residues. This CDR3 reads CAISAMGAGETQYF. CDR3 nucleotides: TGTGCCATCAGTGCGATGGGGGCTGGAGAGACCCAGTACTTC.

Turning to this clonotype: A much larger clone differs by one base, so this may be a read error. The chain carries TRBV10-3 and TRBJ2-1; 10 positions agree with TRBD2. Matching the DNA end better, TRBJ2-5 makes the J call doubtful. Germline values: CDR1 ENHRY, CDR2 SYGVKD. The CDR3 runs 17 residues. CDR3: CAISEPIGLAAQETQYF. CDR3 DNA: TGTGCCATCAGTGAGCCGATTGGACTAGCGGCACAAGAGACCCAGTACTTC.

In this sample, this clonotype turned up many times. The genes are TRBV6-1 and TRBJ2-1; 7 bases match TRBD2. Germline V lookup: CDR1 MNHNS, CDR2 SASEGT. Unmatched junction bases numbered 2, after V lost 8 bases and J lost 10 bases. The CDR3 sequence is 10 residues long. DNA for the CDR3: TGTGCCAGCGAAGCGGGGGAGCAGTTCTTC. It is translated as CASEAGEQFF.

In this sample, this clonotype turned up a few times. The V gene is TRBV6-1, the J gene TRBJ1-1; 8 bases are shared with TRBD1. This CDR3 has 16 amino acids. The junction had 8 bases not matched to a gene; V was cut back by 5 bases and J by 0 bases. Germline CDR1 is MNHNS and CDR2 is SASEGT. The CDR3 region has the DNA TGTGCCAGCAGTCTCGCAGGGGGCGGGATGAACACTGAAGCTTTCTTT. Protein: CASSLAGGGMNTEAFF.

This clonotype was found many times. The chain recombines TRBV6-1 with TRBJ2-7; D perhaps matches TRBD1 (5 bases). Germline values: CDR1 MNHNS, CDR2 SASEGT. The CDR3 is 12 amino acids. V was pared by 7 bases and J by 2 bases, with 9 bases between. CDR3 region: CASTRVAYEQYF. CDR3 coding DNA: TGTGCCAGCACCAGGGTGGCCTACGAGCAGTACTTC.

This clonotype was found many times. The V and J genes are TRBV2 and TRBJ2-1; D may be TRBD2 (6 bases). The CDR3 is 14 amino acids. Germline V gene lookup returns CDR1 SNHLY and CDR2 FYNNEI. Trimming left V 7 bases short and J 4 bases short, with 14 bases between. The DNA for the CDR3 is TGTGCCAGCATCACAAACGCGGGGTACAATGAGCAGTTCTTC. Its translation is CASITNAGYNEQFF.

The sample holds many counts of this clonotype. V usage is TRBV2 and J usage is TRBJ2-7, with 12 bases aligning to TRBD2. The CDR3 consists of 16 residues. In germline, CDR1 is SNHLY, CDR2 FYNNEI. J gave up 6 bases and V 7 bases, and 13 bases lay outside the gene matches. CDR3 residues: CASILVVLAGGPEQYF. CDR3 nucleotides: TGTGCCAGCATCCTTGTGGTCCTAGCGGGAGGGCCCGAGCAGTACTTC.

A remark on this clonotype: A much larger clone sits a single nucleotide away, making a read error possible. The rearrangement joins TRBV11-2 to TRBJ2-1, with D maybe TRBD2 (5 bases). The CDR3 covers 15 residues. Looked up from germline, CDR1 is SGHAT and CDR2 is FQNNGV. Deletions cut 3 bases from V and 5 bases from J, with 14 bases between. This CDR3 reads CASSFGLALNNEQFF. DNA for the CDR3: TGTGCCAGCAGCTTTGGGCTAGCCCTGAACAATGAGCAGTTCTTC.

This clonotype was observed many times. The chain joins TRBV20-1 to TRBJ2-3, with D unresolved. V dropped 3 bases and J dropped 1 base, with 14 bases sitting between them. The CDR3 runs to 15 residues. Germline V gives CDR1 DFQATT, CDR2 SNEGSKA (reference sequence). The CDR3 loop reads CSASLRSSGTDTQYF. CDR3 in DNA: TGCAGTGCTAGTCTCAGGTCCTCAGGCACAGATACGCAGTATTTT.

Ten or more counts support this clonotype. This chain links TRBV2 with TRBJ2-3; D is unclear. CDR1 SNHLY and CDR2 FYNNEI come from the germline V gene. Between the trimmed V and J ends, which lost 5 bases and 5 bases, there was a span of 5 bases. There are 11 residues in the CDR3. The CDR3 DNA is TGTGCCAGCAGTCCGATAGATACGCAGTATTTT. Protein: CASSPIDTQYF.

This clonotype has at least ten counts. The chain carries TRBV28 and TRBJ2-6, with 7 bases aligning to TRBD1. Trimming removed 5 bases from V and 1 base from J; junction bases left unmatched: 2. This CDR3 is 15 amino acids long. Germline-derived CDR1 and CDR2 are MDHEN and SYDVKM. The CDR3 spells CASSAGGSGANVLTF. The CDR3 bases are TGTGCCAGCAGTGCAGGGGGATCTGGGGCCAACGTCCTGACTTTC.

Details on this clonotype: This may stem from a read error, because a much larger clone lies one nucleotide away. This rearrangement joins TRBV6-2 or TRBV6-3 to TRBJ2-3; TRBD2 matches 10 bases. Germline values: CDR1 MNHEY, CDR2 SVGEGT. The V segment lost 7 bases and the J segment 2 bases; nucleotides outside the gene matches: 9. The CDR3 has 16 residues. The CDR3 DNA sequence: TGTGCCAGCATAGGACTAGCGGAGCGTGCCACAGATACGCAGTATTTT. Translation gives CASIGLAERATDTQYF.

This clonotype was recorded many times. V is TRBV7-9 and J is TRBJ1-3; D remains unclear. V was clipped by 4 bases and J by 3 bases, with 10 bases between them. Germline values: CDR1 SEHNR, CDR2 FQNEAQ (reference sequence). This CDR3 comprises 14 residues. The CDR3 spells CASSSTMGGNTIYF. CDR3 nucleotide sequence: TGTGCCAGCAGCTCCACTATGGGTGGAAACACCATATATTTT.

The table lists this clonotype with many counts. The genes are TRBV20-1 and TRBJ2-7; D gene uncertain. V was cut by 0 bases and J by 3 bases, with 9 bases left in between. CDR3 size: 13 residues. Germline CDR1 is DFQATT and CDR2 is SNEGSKA (reference sequence). The CDR3 spells CSARDRQIYEQYF. The CDR3 nucleotides read TGCAGTGCTAGAGATAGGCAGATCTACGAGCAGTACTTC.

Details on this clonotype: A much larger clone differs from this one at a single base, so this may be a read error. The chain couples TRBV27 to TRBJ2-1, with 8 bases lining up with TRBD2. This CDR3 comprises 15 residues. Trimming removed 6 bases from V and 8 bases from J; junction bases left unmatched: 12. Germline V gene sequence: CDR1 MNHEY, CDR2 SMNVEV (reference sequence). The CDR3 protein is CASRPRTSRGDEQFF. The CDR3, as DNA: TGTGCCAGCAGACCAAGGACTAGCAGAGGGGATGAGCAGTTCTTC.

This rearrangement joins TRBV11-3 to TRBJ2-2; 11 bases are shared with TRBD2. The CDR3 covers 16 residues. Germline CDR1 SGHNT, CDR2 YENEEA. V gave up 3 bases and J gave up 3 bases; unmatched junction bases: 3. CDR3 nucleotide sequence: TGTGCCAGCAGCTTCGCTAGCGGGAGGCACACCGGGGAGCTGTTTTTT. It is translated as CASSFASGRHTGELFF.